These T cell receptor beta chains were read from a single sample in a study of T cells in Graves' hyperthyroidism and ophthalmopathy. One entry per CDR3 protein, called by TCRdb with MiXCR from the multiplex PCR reads. Of a few hundred thousand distinct CDR3 sequences listed, about 14% are singletons. Sample: blood. The receptors were sampled from a woman aged 40 to 49 with Graves' hyperthyroidism. CDR3s include the opening cysteine and the closing phenylalanine or tryptophan. A D gene is named only where the DNA matches it firmly. Some rows mark clone size as missing; the rest say once, few, many or name a class of expanded clone.

clone_size	v_call	j_call	d_call	cdr3_aa	cdr3_nt
few	TRBV11-3	TRBJ2-3	TRBD2	CASSLGLAGARLSTDTQYF	TGTGCCAGCAGCTTAGGACTAGCGGGAGCGAGGCTTAGCACAGATACGCAGTATTTT
many	TRBV7-9	TRBJ2-2	-	CASSPRGDTGELFF	TGTGCCAGCAGCCCCAGAGGGGACACCGGGGAGCTGTTTTTT
-	TRBV5-1	TRBJ2-7	-	CASSLESRNEQYF	TGCGCCAGCAGCTTGGAATCCCGGAACGAGCAGTACTTC
few	TRBV6-1	TRBJ1-1	-	CASSLDSKWAFF	TGTGCCAGCAGCCTTGACAGTAAGTGGGCTTTCTTT
many	TRBV6-2/TRBV6-3	TRBJ2-5	-	CASSYSMLQETQYF	TGTGCCAGCAGTTACTCGATGCTCCAAGAGACCCAGTACTTC
few	TRBV11-2	TRBJ2-4	-	CASSQLSTSKNIQYF	TGTGCCAGCAGCCAATTATCCACGAGCAAAAACATTCAGTACTTC
-	TRBV9	TRBJ2-5	-	CASSPGPGPHETQYF	TGTGCCAGCAGCCCCGGGCCAGGGCCCCACGAGACCCAGTACTTC
many	TRBV20-1	TRBJ1-1	TRBD1	CSADRGQITTEAFF	TGCAGTGCCGACAGGGGGCAAATAACCACTGAAGCTTTCTTT
many	TRBV20-1	TRBJ1-1	-	CSARDSRTEAFF	TGCAGTGCTAGAGATTCCCGGACTGAAGCTTTCTTT
-	TRBV12-3/TRBV12-4	TRBJ1-2	TRBD1	CASSTGTGGLYGYTF	TGTGCCAGCAGTACCGGGACAGGGGGCCTTTATGGCTACACCTTC
many	TRBV20-1	TRBJ1-5	-	CSAWGGRGNQPQHF	TGCAGTGCCTGGGGGGGCCGGGGCAATCAGCCCCAGCATTTT
many	TRBV28	TRBJ2-7	TRBD1	CASSPRPGTGDGYEQYF	TGTGCCAGCAGTCCACGCCCCGGGACAGGGGATGGTTACGAGCAGTACTTC
many	TRBV28	TRBJ2-3	-	CASSLSKGKDTQYF	TGTGCCAGCAGTTTATCTAAGGGGAAAGATACGCAGTATTTT